What follows are 15 T cell receptor beta chains derived from one specimen sequenced in a study of long-term antiretroviral therapy in people with HIV. With survey level as its setting, the immunoSEQ assay was v3.0. Assay used: immunoSEQ multiplex PCR; TCRdb lists only in-frame clones, some missing. The table has 9,500 to 15,000 clones, about 80% seen once. Here the sequenced sample was unsorted PBMCs, taken approximately 3.2 years before starting antiretroviral therapy. These receptors all come from a man in his forties or fifties with HIV.

The V call is TRBV7-2, the J call TRBJ1-1; D may be TRBD1 (6 bases). This CDR3 has 13 amino acids. Trimming removed 1 base from V and 3 bases from J, with 6 bases in between. Germline loops: CDR1 SGHTA, CDR2 FQGNSA. The CDR3 is CASSLGGHTEAFF. For the CDR3, the DNA is TGTGCCAGCAGCTTAGGGGGGCACACTGAAGCTTTCTTT.

This chain links TRBV29-1 with TRBJ2-5; D perhaps matches TRBD2 (6 bases). V lost 3 bases and J lost 5, with 10 bases in between. In germline, CDR1 is SQVTM, CDR2 ANQGSEA. The CDR3 consists of 12 residues. The DNA for the CDR3 is TGCAGCGTTGATGGAGGGGACGAGACCCAGTACTTC. It specifies CSVDGGDETQYF.

V and J are TRBV2 and TRBJ1-2; 9 bases are shared with TRBD1. CDR1 and CDR2 (germline): SNHLY, FYNNEI. V shed 2 bases, J shed 8 bases, and the junction held 3 bases outside the gene matches. The CDR3 spans 13 residues. For the CDR3, the DNA is TGTGCCAGCAGTGAATTGACAGGGGGAGGCTACACCTTC. Protein sequence: CASSELTGGGYTF.

The genes are TRBV6-1 and TRBJ1-4, with 9 bases matching TRBD1. The length of the CDR3 is 13 residues. The V segment lost 7 bases and the J segment 8 bases; nucleotides outside the gene matches: 5. Germline V lookup: CDR1 MNHNS, CDR2 SASEGT. The CDR3 spells CASKWTGEEKLFF. The DNA of the CDR3 is TGTGCCAGCAAATGGACAGGGGAGGAAAAACTGTTTTTT.

V gene TRBV30 combines with J gene TRBJ2-7; 8 bases line up with TRBD1. V shed 0 bases, J shed 2 bases, and the junction held 6 bases outside the gene matches. CDR1 GTSNPN and CDR2 SVGIG come from the germline V gene (reference sequence). This CDR3 has 15 amino acids. The CDR3 here is CAWSVAGTGTYEQYF. The CDR3 nucleotides read TGTGCCTGGAGTGTTGCCGGGACAGGAACCTACGAGCAGTACTTC.

Remarks on this clone: Different DNA sequences within this sample yield the same CDR3. The CDR3 sequence is CASSSGKETQYF. CDR3 DNA sequence: TGTGCCAGCAGTTCTGGAAAAGAGACCCAGTACTTC. The chain joins TRBV28 to TRBJ2-5; no clear D gene. Trimming cost V 4 bases and J 3 bases, with 6 bases left between them. CDR1 is MDHEN, CDR2 SYDVKM, per germline. The CDR3 is 12 residues long.

The chain is built from TRBV6-4 and TRBJ1-1; no reliable D call. This CDR3 has 12 residues. The germline gives CDR1 MRHNA, CDR2 SNTAGT. Trimming left V 4 bases short and J 4 bases short, with 7 bases between. The chain's CDR3 is CASSGAVTEAFF. As DNA, the CDR3 is TGTGCCAGCAGTGGGGCAGTCACTGAAGCTTTCTTT.

This clone occurred a few times. This rearrangement joins TRBV4-3 to TRBJ2-3; D unclear. The CDR3 is 14 residues long. V lost 4 bases and J lost 2, with 10 bases in between. Germline V gives CDR1 LGHNA, CDR2 YSLEER. The CDR3 loop reads CASSPDRDTDTQYF. CDR3 bases: TGCGCCAGCAGCCCCGATAGGGACACAGATACGCAGTATTTT.

CDR3 protein: CASSKRTGTNEQFF. The CDR3 bases are TGTGCCAGCAGCAAACGGACGGGAACTAATGAGCAGTTCTTC. J is TRBJ2-1 and V is TRBV13; perhaps TRBD2 as D (5 bases). V lost 5 bases to trimming and J lost 7 bases, with 15 bases between them. Germline-derived CDR1 and CDR2 are PRHDT and FYEKMQ (reference sequence). The CDR3 runs 14 residues.

This chain uses TRBV5-1 with TRBJ2-5, with D maybe TRBD2 (6 bases). Trimming cost V 10 bases and J 0 bases, with 19 bases left between them. CDR3 size: 15 residues. CDR1 SGHRS and CDR2 YFSETQ come from the germline V gene. Written as DNA, the CDR3 is TGCGCCGTTAGCACGGGGGAGGTGTACCAAGAGACCCAGTACTTC. Its protein product is CAVSTGEVYQETQYF.

This clone was detected a few times. The CDR3 is CASSLYEQETYNEQFF. The CDR3 DNA follows: TGTGCCAGCAGCTTGTACGAGCAGGAGACCTACAATGAGCAGTTCTTC. The rearrangement links TRBV5-4 to TRBJ2-1; no firm D call. The germline V gene encodes CDR1 SGHNT and CDR2 YYREEE (reference sequence). With 1 base removed from V and 2 bases from J, the gap between germline ends came to 13 bases. This CDR3 has 16 residues. Filled out from reference TRBV5-4 and TRBJ2-1, the complete variable domain reads ETGVTQSPTHLIKTRGQQVTLRCSSQSGHNTVSWYQQALGQGPQFIFQYYREEENGRGNFPPRFSGLQFPNYSSELNVNALELDDSALYLCASSLYEQETYNEQFFGPGTRLTVL.

V usage is TRBV11-3 and J usage is TRBJ2-7, with D possibly being TRBD2 (6 bases). The V end lost 0 bases, the J end lost 6 bases, and 12 bases lay between the germline ends. Germline V gives CDR1 SGHNT, CDR2 YENEEA. The CDR3 totals 14 residues. The CDR3 DNA reads TGTGCCAGCAGCTTAGACCGGGACTCGGGCGAGCAGTACTTC. This gives the protein CASSLDRDSGEQYF.

This chain links TRBV28 with TRBJ2-7; a possible D gene is TRBD2 (6 bases). V gave up 2 bases and J gave up 2 bases, with 13 bases separating them. This CDR3 spans 15 amino acids. Germline values: CDR1 MDHEN, CDR2 SYDVKM. The CDR3 DNA reads TGTGCCAGCAGTTTAGTGATTAGCGGCGCCTACGAGCAGTACTTC. It codes for CASSLVISGAYEQYF. Full variable domain (missing parts from reference TRBV28 and TRBJ2-7): DVKVTQSSRYLVKRTGEKVFLECVQDMDHENMFWYRQDPGLGLRLIYFSYDVKMKEKGDIPEGYSVSREKKERFSLILESASTNQTSMYLCASSLVISGAYEQYFGPGTRLTVT.

V and J are TRBV5-6 and TRBJ2-7; 10 bases align to TRBD1. CDR1 SGHDT and CDR2 YYEEEE come from the germline V gene. Trimming removed 4 bases from V and 4 bases from J; junction bases left unmatched: 2. This CDR3 comprises 13 residues. CDR3 residues: CASSRDRGYEQYF. The CDR3 DNA reads as TGTGCCAGCAGCCGGGACAGGGGATACGAGCAGTACTTC.

The chain carries TRBV6-5 and TRBJ1-2; 9 bases map to TRBD1. Unmatched junction bases numbered 3, after V lost 2 bases and J lost 5 bases. From germline, CDR1 is MNHEY and CDR2 SVGAGI. CDR3 length: 14 amino acids. The CDR3 region is CASSYAGTGYGYTF. CDR3 sequence (DNA): TGTGCCAGCAGTTACGCCGGGACAGGGTATGGCTACACCTTC.